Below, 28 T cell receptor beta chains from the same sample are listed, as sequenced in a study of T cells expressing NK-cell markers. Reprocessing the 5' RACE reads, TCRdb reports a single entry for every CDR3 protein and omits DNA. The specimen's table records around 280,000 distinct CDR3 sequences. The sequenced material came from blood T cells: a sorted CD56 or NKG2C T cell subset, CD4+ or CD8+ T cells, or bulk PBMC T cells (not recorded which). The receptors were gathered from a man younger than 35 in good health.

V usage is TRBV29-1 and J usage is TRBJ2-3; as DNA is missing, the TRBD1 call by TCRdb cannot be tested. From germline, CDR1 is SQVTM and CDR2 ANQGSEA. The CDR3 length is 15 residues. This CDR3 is CSADSGQGNTDTQYF.

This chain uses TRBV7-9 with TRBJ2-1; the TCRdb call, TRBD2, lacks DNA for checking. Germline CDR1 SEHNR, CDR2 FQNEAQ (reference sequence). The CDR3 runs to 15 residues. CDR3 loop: CASIKSGIGSNEQFF.

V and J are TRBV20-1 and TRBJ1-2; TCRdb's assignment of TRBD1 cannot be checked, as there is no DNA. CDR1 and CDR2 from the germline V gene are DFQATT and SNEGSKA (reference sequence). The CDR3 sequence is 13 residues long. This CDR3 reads CSATDRGAYGYTF.

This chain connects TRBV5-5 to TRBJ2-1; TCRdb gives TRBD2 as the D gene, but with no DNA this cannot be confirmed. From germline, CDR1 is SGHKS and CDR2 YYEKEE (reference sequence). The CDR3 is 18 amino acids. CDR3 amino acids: CASSLEGGLAHSYNEQFF.

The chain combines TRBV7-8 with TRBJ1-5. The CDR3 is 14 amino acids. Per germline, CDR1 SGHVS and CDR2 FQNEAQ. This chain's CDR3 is CASSLVDSNQPQHF.

CDR3 region: CASSQDRATLDTQYF. This chain links TRBV3-1 with TRBJ2-3; the D call from TCRdb, TRBD1, cannot be confirmed without DNA. CDR3 length: 15 amino acids. Germline CDR1 and CDR2: LGHDT and YNNKEL (reference sequence).

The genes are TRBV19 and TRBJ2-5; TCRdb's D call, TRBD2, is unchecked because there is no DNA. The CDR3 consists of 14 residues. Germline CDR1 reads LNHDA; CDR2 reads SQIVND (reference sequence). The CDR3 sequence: CASSSGGGQETQYF.

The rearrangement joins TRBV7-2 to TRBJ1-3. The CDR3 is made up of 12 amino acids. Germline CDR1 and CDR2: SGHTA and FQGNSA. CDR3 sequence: CASSFRGNTIYF. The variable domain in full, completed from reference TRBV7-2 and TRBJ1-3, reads GAGVSQSPSNKVTEKGKDVELRCDPISGHTALYWYRQSLGQGLEFLIYFQGNSAPDKSGLPSDRFSAERTGGSVSTLTIQRTQQEDSAVYLCASSFRGNTIYFGEGSWLTVV.

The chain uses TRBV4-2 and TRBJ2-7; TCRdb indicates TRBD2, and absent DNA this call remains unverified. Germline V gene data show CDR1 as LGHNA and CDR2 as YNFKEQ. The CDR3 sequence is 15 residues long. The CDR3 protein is CASSHALDPPYEQYF.

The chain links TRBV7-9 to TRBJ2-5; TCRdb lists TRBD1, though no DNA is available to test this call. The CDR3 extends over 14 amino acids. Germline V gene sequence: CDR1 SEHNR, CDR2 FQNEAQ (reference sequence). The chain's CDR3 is CAGQRGADQETQYF. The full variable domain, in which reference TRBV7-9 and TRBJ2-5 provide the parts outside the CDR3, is DTGVSQNPRHKITKRGQNVTFRCDPISEHNRLYWYRQTLGQGPEFLTYFQNEAQLEKSRLLSDRFSAERPKGSFSTLEIQRTEQGDSAMYLCAGQRGADQETQYFGPGTRLLVL.

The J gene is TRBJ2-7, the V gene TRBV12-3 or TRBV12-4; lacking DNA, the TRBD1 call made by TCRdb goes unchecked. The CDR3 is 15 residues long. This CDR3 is CASSLFTGVPYEQYF.

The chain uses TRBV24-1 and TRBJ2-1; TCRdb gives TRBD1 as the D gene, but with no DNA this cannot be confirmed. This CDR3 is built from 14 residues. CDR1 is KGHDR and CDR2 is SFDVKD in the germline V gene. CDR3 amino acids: CATSAFPDYNEQFF.

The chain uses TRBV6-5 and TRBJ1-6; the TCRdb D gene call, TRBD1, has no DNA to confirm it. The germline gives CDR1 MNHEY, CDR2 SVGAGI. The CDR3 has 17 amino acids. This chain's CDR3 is CASSYTNSGTGNSPLHF.

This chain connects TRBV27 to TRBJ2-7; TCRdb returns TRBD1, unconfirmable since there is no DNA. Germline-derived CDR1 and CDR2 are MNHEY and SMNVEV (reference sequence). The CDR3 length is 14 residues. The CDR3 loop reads CASSLNSGTAEQYF.

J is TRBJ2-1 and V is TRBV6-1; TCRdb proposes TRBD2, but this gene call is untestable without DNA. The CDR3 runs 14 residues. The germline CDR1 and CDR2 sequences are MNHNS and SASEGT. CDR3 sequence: CASSGDYPFGEQFF.

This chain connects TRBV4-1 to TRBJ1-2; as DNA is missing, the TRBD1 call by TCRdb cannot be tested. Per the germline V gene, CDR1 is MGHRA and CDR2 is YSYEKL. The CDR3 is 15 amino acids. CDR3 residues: CASSPPAGHTYGYTF.

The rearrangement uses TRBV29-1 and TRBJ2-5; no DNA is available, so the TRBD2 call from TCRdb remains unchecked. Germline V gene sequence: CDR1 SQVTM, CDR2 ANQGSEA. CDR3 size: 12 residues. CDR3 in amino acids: CSVALVGETQYF.

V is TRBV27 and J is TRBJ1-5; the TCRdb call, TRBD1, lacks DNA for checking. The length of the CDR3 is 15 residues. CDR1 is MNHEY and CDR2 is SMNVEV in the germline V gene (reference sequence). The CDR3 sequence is CASSRQGRGNQPQHF.

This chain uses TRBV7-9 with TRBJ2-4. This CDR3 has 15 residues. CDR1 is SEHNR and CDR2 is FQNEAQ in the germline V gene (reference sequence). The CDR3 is CASSPPFRMGNIQYF.

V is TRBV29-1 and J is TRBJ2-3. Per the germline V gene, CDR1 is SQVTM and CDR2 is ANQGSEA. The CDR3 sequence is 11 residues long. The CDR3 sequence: CSVGIPDTQYF.

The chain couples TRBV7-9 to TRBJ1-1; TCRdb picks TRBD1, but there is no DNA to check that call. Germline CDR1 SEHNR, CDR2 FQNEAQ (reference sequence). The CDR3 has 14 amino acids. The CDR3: CASSPVARDTEAFF.

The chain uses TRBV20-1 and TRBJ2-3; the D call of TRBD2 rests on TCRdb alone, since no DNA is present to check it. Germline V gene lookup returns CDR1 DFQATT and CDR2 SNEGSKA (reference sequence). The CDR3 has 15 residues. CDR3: CSASKREGQIDTQYF.

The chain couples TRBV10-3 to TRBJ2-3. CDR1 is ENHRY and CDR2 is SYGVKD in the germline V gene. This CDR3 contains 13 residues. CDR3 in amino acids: CAIRSMTTDTQYF.

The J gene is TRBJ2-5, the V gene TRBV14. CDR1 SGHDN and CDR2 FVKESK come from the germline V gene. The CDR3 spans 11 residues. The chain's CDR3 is CASSHAETQYF.

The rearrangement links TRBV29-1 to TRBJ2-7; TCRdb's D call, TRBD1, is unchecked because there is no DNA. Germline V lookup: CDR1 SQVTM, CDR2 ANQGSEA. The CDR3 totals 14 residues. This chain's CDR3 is CSIRDGGGSYEQYF.

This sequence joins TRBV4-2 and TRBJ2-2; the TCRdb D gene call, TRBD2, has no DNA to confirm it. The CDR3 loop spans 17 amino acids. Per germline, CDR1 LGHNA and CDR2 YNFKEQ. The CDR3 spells CASSRGGTRLNTGELFF.

CDR3 amino acids: CASVGGKDYEQYF. J is TRBJ2-7 and V is TRBV2; with no DNA, the TCRdb D assignment of TRBD1 cannot be verified. This CDR3 region has 13 residues. Per germline, CDR1 SNHLY and CDR2 FYNNEI. Looking up the rest from reference TRBV2 and TRBJ2-7 gives the full variable domain: EPEVTQTPSHQVTQMGQEVILRCVPISNHLYFYWYRQILGQKVEFLVSFYNNEISEKSEIFDDQFSVERPDGSNFTLKIRSTKLEDSAMYFCASVGGKDYEQYFGPGTRLTVT.

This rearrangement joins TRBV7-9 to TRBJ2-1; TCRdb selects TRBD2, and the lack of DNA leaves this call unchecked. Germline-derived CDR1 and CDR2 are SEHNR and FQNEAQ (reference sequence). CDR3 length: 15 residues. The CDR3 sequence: CASSFFAGGQNEQFF.